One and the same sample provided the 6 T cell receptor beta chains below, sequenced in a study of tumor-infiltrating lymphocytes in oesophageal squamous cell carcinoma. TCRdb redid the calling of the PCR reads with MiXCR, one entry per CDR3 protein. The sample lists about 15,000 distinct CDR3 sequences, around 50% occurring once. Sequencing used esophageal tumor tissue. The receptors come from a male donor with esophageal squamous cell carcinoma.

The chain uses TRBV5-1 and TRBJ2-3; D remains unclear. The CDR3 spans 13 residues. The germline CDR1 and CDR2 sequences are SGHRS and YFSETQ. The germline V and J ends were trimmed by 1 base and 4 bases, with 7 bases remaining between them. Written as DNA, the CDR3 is TGCGCCAGCAGCTTGTACCTGGCAGATACGCAGTATTTT. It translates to CASSLYLADTQYF.

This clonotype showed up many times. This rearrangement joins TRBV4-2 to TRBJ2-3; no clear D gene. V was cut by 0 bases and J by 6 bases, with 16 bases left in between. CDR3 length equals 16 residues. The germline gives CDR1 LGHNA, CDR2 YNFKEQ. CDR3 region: CASSQDGKAYRDTQYF. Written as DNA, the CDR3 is TGTGCCAGCAGCCAAGACGGCAAGGCCTATAGGGATACGCAGTATTTT.

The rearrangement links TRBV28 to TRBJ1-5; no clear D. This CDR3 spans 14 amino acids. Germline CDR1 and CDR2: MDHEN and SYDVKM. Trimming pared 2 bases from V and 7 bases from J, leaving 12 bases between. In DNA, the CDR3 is TGTGCCAGCAGTTTAAGTCAACTGGGGCAGCCCCAGCATTTT. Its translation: CASSLSQLGQPQHF.

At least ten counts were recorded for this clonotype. CDR3 nucleotides: TGTGCCAGCAGCGTACAGGGGGCGGGGGAGACCCAGTACTTC. Encoded protein: CASSVQGAGETQYF. The V call is TRBV5-4, the J call TRBJ2-5; TRBD1 matches 9 bases. Germline V lookup: CDR1 SGHNT, CDR2 YYREEE (reference sequence). There are 14 residues in the CDR3. The V segment lost 4 bases and the J segment 5 bases; nucleotides outside the gene matches: 6.

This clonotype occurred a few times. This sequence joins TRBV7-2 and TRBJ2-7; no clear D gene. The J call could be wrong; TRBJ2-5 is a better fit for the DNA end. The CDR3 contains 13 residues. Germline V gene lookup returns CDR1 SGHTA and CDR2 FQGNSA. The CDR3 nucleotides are TGTGCCAGCAGCTTCGGCGATCCAGAGACCCAGTACTTC. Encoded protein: CASSFGDPETQYF.

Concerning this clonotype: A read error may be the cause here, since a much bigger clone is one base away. CDR3 region: CASSPPLRLAGVPGEQYF. The CDR3 bases are TGTGCCAGCAGCCCTCCACTAAGACTAGCGGGAGTCCCTGGGGAGCAGTACTTC. The chain carries TRBV27 and TRBJ2-5; TRBD2 matches 12 bases. This CDR3 has 18 residues. CDR1 and CDR2 from the germline V gene are MNHEY and SMNVEV (reference sequence). Unmatched junction bases numbered 22, after V lost 6 bases and J lost 11 bases.